The 3 T cell receptor beta chains in this list originate from one sample, sequenced in a study of T cells in localized non-small cell lung cancer. TCRdb keeps only in-frame clones here, not all; method: immunoSEQ multiplex PCR. The sample contains approximately 76,000 clones, around 81% of which appear only once. The starting material was peripheral blood, obtained before any cancer treatment. The receptors shown here come from a female donor aged 60 or older with stage I lung adenocarcinoma.

The V gene is TRBV18, the J gene TRBJ1-1; D unresolved. Germline loops: CDR1 KGHSH, CDR2 LQKENI. This CDR3 has 16 amino acids. Trimming took 4 bases from V and 0 from J, leaving 15 bases between them. The CDR3 here is CASSRRSQVMNTEAFF. CDR3 DNA sequence: TGTGCCAGCTCACGAAGGTCGCAGGTCATGAACACTGAAGCTTTCTTT.

The CDR3 is CSASSGEPQHF. Written as DNA, the CDR3 is TGCAGTGCTAGTTCAGGTGAGCCCCAGCATTTT. The gene calls are TRBV20-1 and TRBJ1-5; D is uncertain. V was pared by 3 bases and J by 8 bases, with 8 bases between. The CDR3 consists of 11 residues. Per the germline V gene, CDR1 is DFQATT and CDR2 is SNEGSKA (reference sequence).

This clone was found many times. The chain carries TRBV28 and TRBJ1-2, with D possibly being TRBD1 (5 bases). The CDR3 spans 14 residues. In germline, CDR1 is MDHEN, CDR2 SYDVKM. V lost 6 bases and J 8 bases, leaving 19 bases between the germline ends. CDR3 in amino acids: CASSSYGGGKGYTF. CDR3 DNA sequence: TGTGCCAGCAGCTCTTACGGGGGGGGTAAGGGCTACACCTTC.